This TCR beta chain was found in a study of early T cells in non-severe SARS-CoV-2 infection. At the level of the study: Sequencing of bulk RNA from unsorted whole blood was done, without chain pairing.

CDR3 length: 14 residues. Germline V gene sequence: CDR1 DFQATT, CDR2 SNEGSKA (reference sequence). J gave up 2 bases and V 4 bases, and 3 bases lay outside the gene matches. Unique molecular identifiers were affixed to single, distinct cDNA molecules. TCRdb reprocessed the 5' RACE reads with MiXCR, giving one entry per CDR3 protein. In the table there are around 70,000 distinct CDR3 sequences, roughly 10% of which are singletons. This clonotype appeared many times. This sequence was found in an adult who was a healthcare worker with PCR-confirmed SARS-CoV-2 infection or an uninfected control (not recorded which). V gene TRBV20-1 combines with J gene TRBJ2-3, with 10 bases lining up with TRBD2. Material: whole blood. CDR3 protein: CSANLAGATDTQYF. The DNA of the CDR3 is TGCAGTGCTAACCTAGCGGGGGCCACAGATACGCAGTATTTT.